Below, 10 T cell receptor beta chains from the same sample are listed, as sequenced in a study of post-analysis software for immune sequencing data. Notes on the study in general: When patients were compared with controls, 4 or 5 TRBV segments were more frequent, TRBV5-6, TRBV5-1 and TRBV20-1 among them.

The library was made from cDNA and included unique molecular identifiers. Using its own MiXCR run on the PCR reads, TCRdb lists one record per CDR3 protein. The table has some 700,000 distinct CDR3 sequences, roughly three fifths seen once. Their antigens remain unidentified. The sample consisted of blood. These receptors came from a girl aged 2-9 years with multiple sclerosis.

The chain uses TRBV7-2 and TRBJ2-5, with D possibly being TRBD2 (5 bases). The ends were cut back, 5 bases at V and 4 bases at J, with 14 bases in the middle. This CDR3 has 14 amino acids. Germline values: CDR1 SGHTA, CDR2 FQGNSA. CDR3 loop: CASSPGWAGETQYF. DNA for the CDR3: TGTGCCAGCAGCCCCGGCTGGGCGGGAGAGACCCAGTACTTC.

A remark on this clonotype: At one end the junction does not follow the germline gene, possibly because of a read error. The chain uses TRBV20-1 and TRBJ2-1; 13 nucleotides agree with TRBD2. Germline assignment: CDR1 DFQATT and CDR2 SNEGSKA (reference sequence). This CDR3 is 14 amino acids long. CDR3 in amino acids: CSASGGLAGYEQFF. For the CDR3, the DNA is TGTAGTGCTTCCGGGGGACTAGCGGGATATGAGCAGTTCTTC.

V and J are TRBV4-1 and TRBJ2-5, with 10 bases lining up with TRBD1. V shed 0 bases, J shed 4 bases, and the junction held 5 bases outside the gene matches. The CDR3 consists of 16 residues. CDR1 is MGHRA, CDR2 YSYEKL, per germline. CDR3 residues: CASSQEGQGRGETQYF. In DNA, the CDR3 is TGCGCCAGCAGCCAAGAGGGACAGGGGAGGGGAGAGACCCAGTACTTC.

This sequence joins TRBV7-2 and TRBJ2-1; D may be TRBD2 (5 bases). This CDR3 contains 16 residues. Trimming took off 5 bases at V and 7 bases at J, with 21 bases between the two ends. CDR1 and CDR2 (germline): SGHTA, FQGNSA. CDR3 protein: CASSRLASRGWNEQFF. The CDR3 DNA reads TGTGCCAGCAGCCGCTTAGCGTCTCGGGGTTGGAATGAGCAGTTCTTC.

This CDR3 is CSGGLGIGEQFF. In DNA form, the CDR3 reads TGCAGCGGAGGACTAGGGATAGGCGAGCAGTTCTTC. The chain recombines TRBV29-1 with TRBJ2-1, with 7 bases aligning to TRBD2. The V segment lost 7 bases and the J segment 10 bases; nucleotides outside the gene matches: 10. The CDR3 spans 12 residues. Germline V gene data show CDR1 as SQVTM and CDR2 as ANQGSEA.

J is TRBJ2-3 and V is TRBV6-1; tentative D call: TRBD2 (6 bases). V was trimmed by 2 bases and J by 1 base, leaving 13 bases between them. Germline V CDR1 and CDR2: MNHNS, SASEGT. The CDR3 extends over 16 amino acids. The CDR3 loop is CASSEIGTGGTDTQYF. The CDR3 DNA reads TGTGCCAGCAGTGAAATCGGGACGGGGGGCACAGATACGCAGTATTTT.

This rearrangement joins TRBV15 to TRBJ1-1, with 9 bases matching TRBD1. With V trimmed by 5 bases and J by 1 base, 5 bases remained unmatched. Germline lookup yields CDR1 LNHNV and CDR2 YYDKDF (reference sequence). The CDR3 extends over 15 amino acids. CDR3: CATSVPGQGNTEAFF. The DNA for the CDR3 is TGTGCCACCAGCGTCCCGGGACAGGGGAACACTGAAGCTTTCTTT. The full variable domain, rest sourced from reference TRBV15 and TRBJ1-1, is DAMVIQNPRYQVTQFGKPVTLSCSQTLNHNVMYWYQQKSSQAPKLLFHYYDKDFNNEADTPDNFQSRRPNTSFCFLDIRSPGLGDTAMYLCATSVPGQGNTEAFFGQGTRLTVV.

This clonotype occurred a few times. The chain is built from TRBV7-6 and TRBJ2-1, with D possibly TRBD1 on 6 matching bases. The V gene's germline CDR1 is SGHVS and CDR2 FNYEAQ. Trimming removed 2 bases from V and 6 bases from J, with 23 bases in between. The CDR3 loop spans 18 amino acids. The CDR3 DNA follows: TGTGCCAGCAGCTTATTTCCGATAGGAACAGGGATGGGCAATGAGCAGTTCTTC. Translated, it gives CASSLFPIGTGMGNEQFF.

The chain employs TRBV6-5 and TRBJ2-1; no definite D call. The CDR3 consists of 15 residues. CDR1 MNHEY and CDR2 SVGAGI come from the germline V gene. Trimming pared 0 bases from V and 5 bases from J, leaving 11 bases between. The CDR3 protein is CASSYSSVSDNEQFF. In nucleotides, the CDR3 is TGTGCCAGCAGTTACTCTAGTGTAAGCGACAATGAGCAGTTCTTC.

The gene calls are TRBV7-2 and TRBJ2-3, with 7 positions matching TRBD2. The germline V gene has CDR1 SGHTA and CDR2 FQGNSA. The ends lost 1 base at V and 5 bases at J; junction bases unmatched: 12. The CDR3 contains 17 residues. The chain's CDR3 is CASSLVTAGRAGDTQYF. In nucleotides, the CDR3 is TGTGCCAGCAGCTTAGTCACGGCGGGGAGGGCAGGAGATACGCAGTATTTT.